One and the same sample provided the 3 T cell receptor beta chains below, sequenced in a study of T-cell reconstitution after alpha-beta-depleted transplantation in children. Unique molecular identifiers were built into the TCRbeta library. TCRdb passed the PCR reads through MiXCR, listing each CDR3 protein once. The sample carries 250,000 to 300,000 distinct CDR3 sequences, 9.9% recorded once. The specimen was PBMCs from the stem cell graft donor, collected from the stem cell graft. Receptors originate from a human donor who donated a stem cell graft to a child with SCID.

This clonotype came up a few times. The rearrangement links TRBV12-3 or TRBV12-4 to TRBJ1-1, with no clear D. The CDR3 is made up of 11 amino acids. The ends were cut back, 8 bases at V and 8 bases at J, with 12 bases in the middle. CDR3 loop: CASLSTSEAFF. The CDR3 nucleotides are TGTGCCAGCCTTTCCACTTCCGAAGCTTTCTTT.

This clonotype occurred a few times. The gene calls are TRBV5-4 and TRBJ1-1; no clear D gene. The CDR3 is 14 amino acids. The V end lost 3 bases, the J end lost 2 bases, and 11 bases lay between the germline ends. The germline CDR1 and CDR2 sequences are SGHNT and YYREEE (reference sequence). This chain's CDR3 is CASSSPLGNTEAFF. The CDR3 nucleotides read TGTGCCAGCAGCTCCCCCTTGGGTAACACTGAAGCTTTCTTT.

The chain carries TRBV9 and TRBJ1-3; weak D call: TRBD1 (6 bases). Trimming took off 7 bases at V and 2 bases at J, with 7 bases between the two ends. Per the germline V gene, CDR1 is SGDLS and CDR2 is YYNGEE. CDR3 size: 12 residues. For the CDR3, the DNA is TGTGCCAGCCAGGGGACTGGAAACACCATATATTTT. This encodes CASQGTGNTIYF.